This passage covers 21 T cell receptor beta chains from one sample sequenced in a study of tumor-infiltrating lymphocytes in localized non-small cell lung cancer (TCRdb year 2021). The library came from the immunoSEQ multiplex PCR assay. TCRdb re-hosts the immuneACCESS table, in-frame sequences only. Its copies lack some clones; in the studies checked, an unresolved V gene accounts for under half of them, and the cause for the rest is not known. The sample table shows about 9,800 clones, and less than 75% are seen once. The ten largest clonotypes hold around 21% of the sample. The sample consisted of lung tumor tissue. These receptors were obtained from a human donor with non-small cell lung cancer.

This clone was seen a single time. The chain recombines TRBV2 with TRBJ1-4; D might be TRBD1 (5 bases). The V gene's germline CDR1 is SNHLY and CDR2 FYNNEI. V was cut by 2 bases and J by 8 bases, with 12 bases left in between. The CDR3 has 14 residues. This chain's CDR3 is CASSESGQGEKLFF. CDR3 DNA sequence: TGTGCCAGCAGTGAATCTGGCCAGGGCGAAAAACTGTTTTTT. Full variable domain (missing parts from reference TRBV2 and TRBJ1-4): EPEVTQTPSHQVTQMGQEVILRCVPISNHLYFYWYRQILGQKVEFLVSFYNNEISEKSEIFDDQFSVERPDGSNFTLKIRSTKLEDSAMYFCASSESGQGEKLFFGSGTQLSVL.

This clone was detected only once. The gene calls are TRBV6-6 and TRBJ1-1; D not certain. The ends were cut back, 6 bases at V and 3 bases at J, with 11 bases in the middle. Germline values: CDR1 MNHNY, CDR2 SVGAGI (reference sequence). The CDR3 is 13 amino acids. CDR3 amino acids: CASSPNSHTEAFF. DNA for the CDR3: TGTGCCAGCAGCCCAAACAGTCACACTGAAGCTTTCTTT.

The chain uses TRBV30 and TRBJ2-7; a possible D gene is TRBD2 (6 bases). CDR3 size: 12 residues. Germline V CDR1 and CDR2: GTSNPN, SVGIG (reference sequence). V was cut by 6 bases and J by 6 bases, with 15 bases left in between. The CDR3 bases are TGTGCCTGCCAAGGAGGGGCCTCCGAGCAGTACTTC. This codes for CACQGGASEQYF.

CDR3 loop: CASSYRGDRGYTF. The DNA for the CDR3 is TGTGCCAGCAGCTACAGGGGGGACAGGGGCTACACCTTC. The chain recombines TRBV2 with TRBJ1-2, with 8 bases that match TRBD1. V lost 6 bases to trimming and J lost 8 bases; unmatched junction nucleotides: 8. Germline V gives CDR1 SNHLY, CDR2 FYNNEI. The CDR3 runs to 13 residues.

The chain recombines TRBV20-1 with TRBJ2-7, with D perhaps TRBD1 or TRBD2 (5 bases each). CDR3 length equals 11 residues. Germline loops: CDR1 DFQATT, CDR2 SNEGSKA (reference sequence). Trimming removed 5 bases at V and 6 bases at J, with 11 bases between. CDR3 protein: CSAQEGREQYF. The CDR3 nucleotides read TGCAGTGCTCAAGAGGGACGCGAGCAGTACTTC.

The chain carries TRBV5-4 and TRBJ2-1, with D perhaps matching TRBD1 (7 bases). The V gene's germline CDR1 is SGHNT and CDR2 YYREEE (reference sequence). Deletions cut 4 bases from V and 8 bases from J, with 19 bases between. The CDR3 length is 15 residues. The CDR3 loop reads CASSPQGGVGYEQFF. CDR3 nucleotides: TGTGCCAGCAGCCCCCAGGGGGGCGTGGGTTATGAGCAGTTCTTC.

The chain recombines TRBV5-1 with TRBJ1-2, with TRBD1 identical over 9 bases. The CDR3 consists of 16 residues. Germline V CDR1 and CDR2: SGHRS, YFSETQ. Trimming removed 4 bases from V and 0 bases from J; junction bases left unmatched: 7. CDR3 region: CASSDRDRVTNYGYTF. As DNA, the CDR3 is TGCGCCAGCAGCGACCGGGACAGGGTGACTAACTATGGCTACACCTTC.

This clone is medium-sized in the sample. V usage is TRBV28 and J usage is TRBJ1-3; D gene ambiguous. This CDR3 spans 14 amino acids. The V and J ends lost 5 bases and 2 bases respectively, with 10 bases between them. From germline, CDR1 is MDHEN and CDR2 SYDVKM. The CDR3 reads CASSLPSPGNTIYF. In DNA, the CDR3 is TGTGCCAGCAGTCTCCCCAGCCCTGGAAACACCATATATTTT. The full variable domain, in which reference TRBV28 and TRBJ1-3 provide the parts outside the CDR3, is DVKVTQSSRYLVKRTGEKVFLECVQDMDHENMFWYRQDPGLGLRLIYFSYDVKMKEKGDIPEGYSVSREKKERFSLILESASTNQTSMYLCASSLPSPGNTIYFGEGSWLTVV.

V is TRBV1 and J is TRBJ2-7. TRBV1 corresponds to a pseudogene. The CDR3 runs 19 residues. CDR3 in DNA: TGCACCAGCAGCCAAGACGGGACCGAGGGAAAGGGCTGGGGCTACGAGCAGTACTTC. As protein: CTSSQDGTEGKGWGYEQYF.

The chain uses TRBV13 and TRBJ1-1; D is possibly TRBD1 (5 bases). The CDR3 is 13 residues long. Germline CDR1 is PRHDT and CDR2 is FYEKMQ (reference sequence). V lost 4 bases, J lost 6 bases, and 12 bases lay in between. The CDR3 here is CASSSQVLAEAFF. In DNA form, the CDR3 reads TGTGCCAGCAGCTCACAGGTTTTGGCTGAAGCTTTCTTT.

This CDR3 reads CASLAGAWDTQYF. CDR3 sequence (DNA): TGTGCCAGCCTAGCGGGGGCTTGGGATACGCAGTATTTT. The rearrangement joins TRBV2 to TRBJ2-3, with 10 bases matching TRBD2. V shed 8 bases, J shed 6 bases, and the junction held 5 bases outside the gene matches. The length of the CDR3 is 13 residues. The germline gives CDR1 SNHLY, CDR2 FYNNEI.

The V gene is TRBV6-5, the J gene TRBJ1-5; 7 bases agree with TRBD1. The CDR3 has 15 residues. The V and J ends lost 3 bases and 6 bases, in that order; junction bases with no gene match: 8. Germline V gives CDR1 MNHEY, CDR2 SVGAGI. The CDR3 reads CASSYNGQVGQPQHF. Here the CDR3 DNA reads TGTGCCAGCAGTTATAACGGACAGGTCGGTCAGCCCCAGCATTTT.

The V gene is TRBV5-1, the J gene TRBJ1-3; 9 nucleotides line up with TRBD1. With 7 bases clipped from V and 1 base from J, the junction kept 9 bases outside the gene matches. There are 16 residues in the CDR3. CDR1 is SGHRS, CDR2 YFSETQ, per germline. The CDR3 nucleotides read TGCGCCAGCCGATTTGGACAGGGGCAGTCTGGAAACACCATATATTTT. Residues: CASRFGQGQSGNTIYF.

This clone appeared once. V gene TRBV28 combines with J gene TRBJ1-6; a possible D gene is TRBD1 (5 bases). The CDR3 runs to 13 residues. The V gene's germline CDR1 is MDHEN and CDR2 SYDVKM. Trimming took off 6 bases at V and 7 bases at J, with 10 bases between the two ends. Here the CDR3 reads CASRGQGNSPLHF. The CDR3, as DNA: TGTGCCAGCAGAGGGCAGGGAAATTCACCCCTCCACTTT.

The J gene is TRBJ1-1, the V gene TRBV2; D gene uncertain. CDR1 and CDR2 from the germline V gene are SNHLY and FYNNEI. The V gene lost 7 bases and the J gene lost 0 bases, with 12 bases spanning the gap. The CDR3 runs 14 residues. The CDR3 protein is CASILTPMNTEAFF. The CDR3, as DNA: TGTGCCAGCATCCTCACACCGATGAACACTGAAGCTTTCTTT.

In its sample, this clone was seen once. The chain links TRBV30 to TRBJ1-4; weak D call: TRBD1 (5 bases). V dropped 8 bases and J dropped 8 bases, with 15 bases sitting between them. Germline values: CDR1 GTSNPN, CDR2 SVGIG (reference sequence). This CDR3 comprises 12 residues. CDR3 nucleotides: TGTGCCCGTGCGGGGCAGAAAGAAAAACTGTTTTTT. As protein: CARAGQKEKLFF. Using reference TRBV30 and TRBJ1-4 for the parts outside the CDR3, the full variable domain is SQTIHQWPATLVQPVGSPLSLECTVEGTSNPNLYWYRQAAGRGLQLLFYSVGIGQISSEVPQNLSASRPQDRQFILSSKKLLLSDSGFYLCARAGQKEKLFFGSGTQLSVL.

The V and J genes are TRBV2 and TRBJ1-1; D unresolved. V dropped 3 bases and J dropped 10 bases, with 9 bases sitting between them. CDR1 is SNHLY and CDR2 is FYNNEI in the germline V gene. The length of the CDR3 is 11 residues. The CDR3 coding sequence is TGTGCCAGCAGTGACCTCTCGAGAGCTTTCTTT. This translates into CASSDLSRAFF.

This sequence joins TRBV5-6 and TRBJ1-1; the D is unclear. The CDR3 length is 12 residues. Per the germline V gene, CDR1 is SGHDT and CDR2 is YYEEEE. Trimming removed 0 bases from V and 5 bases from J, with 5 bases in between. CDR3 loop: CASSLEPTEAFF. The CDR3, as DNA: TGTGCCAGCAGCTTGGAGCCTACTGAAGCTTTCTTT.

The CDR3 DNA reads as TGTGCCAGCAGCCCTGGGAGGGGGAACACTGAAGCTTTCTTT. It translates to CASSPGRGNTEAFF. V usage is TRBV7-9 and J usage is TRBJ1-1; D perhaps matches TRBD1 (5 bases). V was shortened by 5 bases and J by 1 base, with 11 bases between the two germline ends. This CDR3 spans 14 amino acids. Looked up from germline, CDR1 is SEHNR and CDR2 is FQNEAQ (reference sequence).

This clone was recorded a few times. The chain has TRBV14 and TRBJ1-2; tentatively, D is TRBD1 (6 bases). V was cut by 1 base and J by 8 bases, with 11 bases left in between. The CDR3 runs to 13 residues. Germline V gene lookup returns CDR1 SGHDN and CDR2 FVKESK. The CDR3 nucleotides read TGTGCCAGCAGCCAAGGAGGCAGGGGCGGCTACACCTTC. Amino acid sequence: CASSQGGRGGYTF. Variable domain in full (rest from reference TRBV14 and TRBJ1-2): EAGVTQFPSHSVIEKGQTVTLRCDPISGHDNLYWYRRVMGKEIKFLLHFVKESKQDESGMPNNRFLAERTGGTYSTLKVQPAELEDSGVYFCASSQGGRGGYTFGSGTRLTVV.

This sequence joins TRBV9 and TRBJ1-2, with a tentative D call TRBD1 (6 bases). Germline V gene sequence: CDR1 SGDLS, CDR2 YYNGEE. V was trimmed by 3 bases and J by 5 bases, leaving 8 bases between them. The CDR3 length is 12 residues. This CDR3 reads CASSEGGYGYTF. The CDR3 DNA is TGTGCCAGCAGCGAGGGGGGATATGGCTACACCTTC.